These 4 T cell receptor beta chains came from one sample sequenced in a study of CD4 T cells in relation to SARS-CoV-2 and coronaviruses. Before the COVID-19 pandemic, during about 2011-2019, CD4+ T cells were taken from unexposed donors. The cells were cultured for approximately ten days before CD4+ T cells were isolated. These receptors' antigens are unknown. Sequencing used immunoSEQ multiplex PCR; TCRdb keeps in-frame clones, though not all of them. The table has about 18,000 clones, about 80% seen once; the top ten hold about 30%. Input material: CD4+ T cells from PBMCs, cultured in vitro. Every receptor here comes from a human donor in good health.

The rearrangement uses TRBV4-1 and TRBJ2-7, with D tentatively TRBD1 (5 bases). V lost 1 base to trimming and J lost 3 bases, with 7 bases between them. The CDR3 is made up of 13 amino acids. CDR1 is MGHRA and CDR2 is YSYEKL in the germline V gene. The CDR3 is CASSQVQDYEQYF. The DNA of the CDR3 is TGCGCCAGCAGCCAAGTACAGGACTACGAGCAGTACTTC.

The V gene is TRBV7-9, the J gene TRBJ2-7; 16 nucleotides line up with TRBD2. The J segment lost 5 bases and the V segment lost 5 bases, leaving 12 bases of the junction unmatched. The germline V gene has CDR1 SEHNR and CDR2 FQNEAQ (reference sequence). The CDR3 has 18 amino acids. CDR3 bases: TGTGCCAGCAGCCCGGGGACTAGCGGGAGGGGCCGGCTCCACGAGCAGTACTTC. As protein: CASSPGTSGRGRLHEQYF.

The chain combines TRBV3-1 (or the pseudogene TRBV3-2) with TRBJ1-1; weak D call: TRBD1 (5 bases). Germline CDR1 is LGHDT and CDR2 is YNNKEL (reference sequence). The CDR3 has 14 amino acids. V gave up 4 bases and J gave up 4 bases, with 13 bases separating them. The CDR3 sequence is CASSLRDAGTEAFF. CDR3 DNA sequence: TGTGCCAGCAGCCTCCGGGACGCGGGCACTGAAGCTTTCTTT.

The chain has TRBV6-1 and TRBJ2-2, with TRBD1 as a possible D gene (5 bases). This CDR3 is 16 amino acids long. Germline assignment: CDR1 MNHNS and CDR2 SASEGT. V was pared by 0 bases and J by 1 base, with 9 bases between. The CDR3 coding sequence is TGTGCCAGCAGTGAAGCGCACAGGCGGAACACCGGGGAGCTGTTTTTT. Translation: CASSEAHRRNTGELFF.